In this sample, the clone carrying this T cell receptor beta chain turned up many times. Its antigen is unidentified. Quantitative 5'-RACE with molecular barcodes generated TCR beta libraries. Each CDR3 protein gets one entry after TCRdb re-called the 5' RACE reads with MiXCR. This sample carries around 480,000 distinct CDR3 sequences, under 20% of them seen once, and the ten largest clones take approximately 1%. These data belong to a study of CD8 T cells in ankylosing spondylitis. This CDR3 region has 11 residues. Study results and limitations: For ankylosing spondylitis blood, a TCR beta motif of 7 to 9 highly homologous variants appeared characteristic. Previously reported in reactive arthritis synovial fluid and blood were some of the motif variants. Reportedly, disease-linked clones are significantly enriched in ankylosing spondylitis patients' matched synovial fluid. Peripheral blood held disease-linked clones only at relatively low frequency, and these were CD8+.

Specimen: blood, either unsorted or a sorted T cell fraction (not recorded which). The receptor was derived from a male donor with ankylosing spondylitis. The rearrangement links TRBV12-3 or TRBV12-4 to TRBJ2-5; D may be TRBD2 (5 bases). The J call may be faulty, since TRBJ2-3 better matches the DNA end. The CDR3 DNA reads as TGTGCCAGCAGCCCCGGAGGTACGCAGTATTTT. It codes for CASSPGGTQYF.